This TCR beta chain was sequenced for a study of early T cells in non-severe SARS-CoV-2 infection. In its sample, this clonotype was seen many times. TCRdb used MiXCR to reprocess the 5' RACE reads, holding one entry per CDR3 protein. Of 25,000 to 30,000 distinct CDR3 sequences listed, 5% to 6.5% are singletons. This clonotype was sampled from an adult who was a healthcare worker with PCR-confirmed SARS-CoV-2 infection or an uninfected control (not recorded which). Sequencing was performed on whole blood.

As DNA, the CDR3 is TGTGCCAGCAGCCTGTTAGCGGGACGAAACATTCAGTACTTC. Its translation: CASSLLAGRNIQYF. V gene TRBV5-6 combines with J gene TRBJ2-4, with 8 bases aligning to TRBD2. The CDR3 contains 14 residues. After removal of 4 bases from V and 6 bases from J, the junction contained 6 bases not matched to a gene. Germline assignment: CDR1 SGHDT and CDR2 YYEEEE. Combining the CDR3 with reference TRBV5-6 and TRBJ2-4 gives the whole variable domain DAGVTQSPTHLIKTRGQQVTLRCSPKSGHDTVSWYQQALGQGPQFIFQYYEEEERQRGNFPDRFSGHQFPNYSSELNVNALLLGDSALYLCASSLLAGRNIQYFGAGTRLSVL.